Each of the 18 T cell receptor beta chains below was sequenced from the same sample in a study of immune cell composition in non-small cell lung cancer. Normal lung was taken at the farthest possible site, at least 3 cm from tumour. The protocol was immunoSEQ multiplex PCR, while the TCRdb copy is restricted to in-frame clones and leaves out a portion. There are under 3,500 clones in the sample; about two thirds occur only once, and roughly 16% lies in the top ten. The sample was also reused in another study, on CD4 T cells in lung cancer.

Material: non-adjacent lung tissue. The receptors derive from a human donor with non-small cell lung cancer.

The genes are TRBV5-4 and TRBJ2-5; 13 bases are a match to TRBD2. After removal of 9 bases from V and 5 bases from J, the junction contained 4 bases not matched to a gene. The germline CDR1 and CDR2 sequences are SGHNT and YYREEE (reference sequence). This CDR3 comprises 13 residues. The CDR3, as DNA: TGTGCCACCAGGACTAGCGGGAGTGAGACCCAGTACTTC. Its translation is CATRTSGSETQYF.

The chain combines TRBV18 with TRBJ2-7, with 12 bases aligning to TRBD2. There are 18 residues in the CDR3. The germline V gene has CDR1 KGHSH and CDR2 LQKENI. The J segment lost 4 bases and the V segment lost 3 bases, leaving 13 bases of the junction unmatched. The CDR3 sequence is CASSPRGIRTSGIYEQYF. Here the CDR3 DNA reads TGTGCCAGCTCACCTAGGGGGATCAGGACTAGCGGGATTTACGAGCAGTACTTC.

V usage is TRBV2 and J usage is TRBJ1-5, with D perhaps matching TRBD1 (5 bases). V was pared by 4 bases and J by 5 bases, with 9 bases between. The CDR3 consists of 13 residues. The V gene's germline CDR1 is SNHLY and CDR2 FYNNEI. CDR3 nucleotide sequence: TGTGCCAGCAGTGTCGACAGATATCAGCCCCAGCATTTT. Translation gives CASSVDRYQPQHF.

V gene TRBV27 combines with J gene TRBJ2-2; 7 bases fit TRBD2. From germline, CDR1 is MNHEY and CDR2 SMNVEV (reference sequence). The V segment lost 9 bases and the J segment 1 base; nucleotides outside the gene matches: 5. The CDR3 has 14 amino acids. CDR3 loop: CASGGRGNTGELFF. CDR3 sequence (DNA): TGTGCCAGTGGGGGGAGGGGGAACACCGGGGAGCTGTTTTTT.

As for this clone: This sample also contains other DNA sequences that code for the same CDR3. This chain uses TRBV5-4 with TRBJ1-1; D might be TRBD1 (5 bases). Trimming shortened V by 4 bases and J by 6 bases, and 13 bases separated the two germline ends. In germline, CDR1 is SGHNT, CDR2 YYREEE (reference sequence). The CDR3 is 13 amino acids. CDR3 region: CASSLGQGAEAFF. The CDR3 coding sequence is TGTGCCAGCAGCCTCGGACAAGGGGCTGAAGCTTTCTTT.

The chain has TRBV4-2 and TRBJ1-5; D is unresolved. The CDR3 totals 15 residues. Germline CDR1 reads LGHNA; CDR2 reads YNFKEQ. The V gene lost 3 bases and the J gene lost 5 bases, with 14 bases spanning the gap. CDR3 DNA sequence: TGTGCCAGCAGCCATGGCAAAGTAATCGATCAGCCCCAGCATTTT. Amino acids: CASSHGKVIDQPQHF.

This clone was picked up one time. The rearrangement joins TRBV6-1 to TRBJ2-1; TRBD2 matches 12 bases. Trimming cost V 5 bases and J 4 bases; bases outside gene matches: 3. Germline V gene lookup returns CDR1 MNHNS and CDR2 SASEGT. The CDR3 has 15 amino acids. The CDR3, as DNA: TGTGCCAGCAGTCCGACTAGCGGGAGTTACAATGAGCAGTTCTTC. It encodes CASSPTSGSYNEQFF.

The rearrangement joins TRBV29-1 to TRBJ2-3; no clear D. Germline V gene data show CDR1 as SQVTM and CDR2 as ANQGSEA. The V gene lost 0 bases and the J gene lost 4 bases, with 11 bases spanning the gap. CDR3 size: 14 residues. The CDR3 is CSVEDPGPPDTQYF. In nucleotides, the CDR3 is TGCAGCGTTGAAGACCCTGGGCCGCCAGATACGCAGTATTTT.

The CDR3 DNA is TGTGCCAGCAGTGACAGGGGGCAGATTGTCCAAGAGACCCAGTACTTC. Translating gives CASSDRGQIVQETQYF. The rearrangement joins TRBV2 to TRBJ2-5, with TRBD1 matching 8 bases. J was trimmed by 1 base and V by 3 bases; bases with no gene match: 7. Looked up from germline, CDR1 is SNHLY and CDR2 is FYNNEI. This CDR3 contains 16 residues.

Written as DNA, the CDR3 is TGTGCCACAGGACAGATGAACACTGAAGCTTTCTTT. Its protein is CATGQMNTEAFF. The J gene is TRBJ1-1, the V gene TRBV19; D might be TRBD1 (6 bases). The ends were cut back, 10 bases at V and 0 bases at J, with 9 bases in the middle. From germline, CDR1 is LNHDA and CDR2 SQIVND (reference sequence). The CDR3 has 12 amino acids.

This clone was counted only a few times. This sequence joins TRBV7-3 and TRBJ2-1, with TRBD2 matching 12 bases. The CDR3 consists of 16 residues. The germline V gene encodes CDR1 SGHTA and CDR2 FQGTGA. Trimming took 5 bases from V and 6 from J; bases not matched to a gene: 8. The CDR3: CASSPGGLAGVNEQFF. As DNA, the CDR3 is TGTGCCAGCAGCCCAGGGGGACTAGCGGGTGTCAATGAGCAGTTCTTC.

The CDR3 bases are TGTGCCAGCGGAGATTCCCGGCAAGAGACCCAGTACTTC. Translation: CASGDSRQETQYF. The V gene is TRBV5-4, the J gene TRBJ2-5; D ambiguous. Germline V gene data show CDR1 as SGHNT and CDR2 as YYREEE (reference sequence). Trimming took 7 bases from V and 2 from J, leaving 12 bases between them. The CDR3 is made up of 13 amino acids.

The chain uses TRBV30 and TRBJ1-2, with D possibly TRBD1 on 5 matching bases. V was clipped by 0 bases and J by 1 base, with 9 bases between them. The CDR3 extends over 14 amino acids. Per germline, CDR1 GTSNPN and CDR2 SVGIG (reference sequence). CDR3 loop: CAWSVVGGNYGYTF. Here the CDR3 DNA reads TGTGCCTGGAGTGTGGTGGGGGGTAACTATGGCTACACCTTC.

The rearrangement uses TRBV30 and TRBJ2-3; unclear D gene. V was pared by 3 bases and J by 8 bases, with 9 bases between. CDR3 length: 11 amino acids. Germline V gene sequence: CDR1 GTSNPN, CDR2 SVGIG (reference sequence). DNA of the CDR3: TGTGCCTGGAGGCTAGGTGGTACGCAGTATTTT. It encodes CAWRLGGTQYF.

V and J are TRBV19 and TRBJ1-5; possibly TRBD1 for D (6 bases). Per the germline V gene, CDR1 is LNHDA and CDR2 is SQIVND (reference sequence). The CDR3 length is 16 residues. The germline V and J ends were trimmed by 5 bases and 4 bases, with 18 bases remaining between them. CDR3 protein: CASSPLGGAKNQPQHF. The CDR3 nucleotides are TGTGCCAGTAGTCCTTTGGGGGGGGCCAAAAATCAGCCCCAGCATTTT.

The chain carries TRBV5-6 and TRBJ2-1; 8 bases map to TRBD2. There are 15 residues in the CDR3. V was clipped by 6 bases and J by 7 bases; unmatched bases: 12. Germline CDR1 reads SGHDT; CDR2 reads YYEEEE. The CDR3, as DNA: TGTGCCAGCACCCTTACTAGCGGCTTTGAGAATGAGCAGTTCTTC. Translated: CASTLTSGFENEQFF.

This chain joins TRBV10-2 and TRBJ2-2; TRBD1 might be the D (6 bases). Germline CDR1 is WSHSY and CDR2 is SAAADI. The CDR3 totals 15 residues. The V end was cut by 7 bases, the J end by 0 bases, with 12 bases between. The CDR3 DNA is TGCGCCAGCACCGACAGGATTTCGAACACCGGGGAGCTGTTTTTT. Translated: CASTDRISNTGELFF.

This sequence joins TRBV9 and TRBJ1-1, with unresolved D. Germline V CDR1 and CDR2: SGDLS, YYNGEE. This CDR3 is 15 amino acids long. The V gene lost 4 bases and the J gene lost 5 bases, with 18 bases spanning the gap. CDR3 residues: CASSIGIGWETEAFF. CDR3 in DNA: TGTGCCAGCAGCATCGGGATAGGGTGGGAAACTGAAGCTTTCTTT.